This section outlines one TCR beta chain sequence together with its context. The sample belongs to a study of blood T cell repertoires in COVID-19. Turning to the study itself: Donors in the United States, Italy and Spain gave samples during acute or convalescent COVID-19. T cells, B-cell-depleted T cells, or PBMCs provided the cDNA or gDNA that served as material.

Authors' methods: Amplification with reference gene primers provided the estimates of nucleated cell counts. Produced via immunoSEQ multiplex PCR; TCRdb's table is partial and in-frame only. The DNA gave D and trimming, while V, J and clone size come from that table. The sample consists of some 200,000 clones, around four fifths of them appearing once. The germline V and J ends were trimmed by 2 bases and 1 base, with 10 bases remaining between them. This CDR3 is built from 15 residues. The germline gives CDR1 SGHKS, CDR2 YYEKEE (reference sequence). Sequenced: peripheral blood. The TCR originated in a woman between 40 and 55 years old with acute or convalescent COVID-19. The chain combines TRBV5-5 with TRBJ1-5; D is possibly TRBD1 (5 bases). The CDR3 reads CASSLAGPSNQPQHF. CDR3 nucleotides: TGTGCCAGCAGCTTAGCGGGGCCGAGCAATCAGCCCCAGCATTTT.